The 3 T cell receptor beta chains reported below all come from one sample, sequenced in a study of T cell clonality in common variable immunodeficiency. Findings and limits, study-wide: Common variable immunodeficiency TCR beta sequences reportedly had fewer deletions and N-nucleotide insertions.

These receptors' targets are unknown. The assay was immunoSEQ multiplex PCR, and TCRdb's table has in-frame clones only and misses some. The sample shows 17,000 or so clones, none of them appearing just once. Sequencing was performed on peripheral blood mononuclear cells. The receptors shown here come from a human donor with common variable immunodeficiency.

In its sample, this clone was seen a few times. Sequencing ends 3 residues short of the CDR3 end; the germline J gene provides the rest. The rearrangement joins TRBV19 to TRBJ2-7; weak D call: TRBD1 (6 bases). Trimming shortened V by 6 bases and J by 1 base, and 10 bases separated the two germline ends. This CDR3 comprises 13 residues. Germline V gene sequence: CDR1 LNHDA, CDR2 SQIVND (reference sequence). CDR3 DNA (partial): TGTGCCAGTAGGTCTGGACAGTCCTACGAG. It specifies CASRSGQSYE. The whole CDR3 protein reads CASRSGQSYEQYF.

Details on this clone: The CDR3 extends 3 residues past the end of the read, so its final part is completed from the germline J gene. The chain is built from TRBV13 and TRBJ2-2, with TRBD1 matching over 10 bases. With 5 bases clipped from V and 2 bases from J, the junction kept 5 bases outside the gene matches. The CDR3 extends over 16 amino acids. Germline-derived CDR1 and CDR2 are PRHDT and FYEKMQ (reference sequence). The sequenced CDR3 bases are TGTGCCAGCAGCCCCGGACAGGGGGTTAACACCGGGGAG. Its protein is CASSPGQGVNTGE. The entire CDR3 sequence reads CASSPGQGVNTGELFF.

This clone was counted only a few times. The CDR3 extends 3 residues past the end of the read, so its final part is completed from the germline J gene. The gene calls are TRBV7-6 and TRBJ1-6; 11 positions match TRBD1. The ends lost 5 bases at V and 10 bases at J; junction bases unmatched: 7. The CDR3 consists of 15 residues. Germline assignment: CDR1 SGHVS and CDR2 FNYEAQ. CDR3 bases read: TGTGCCAGCAGCGCGCGGGACAGGGGGTTCTCACCC. Translation gives CASSARDRGFSP. The entire CDR3 protein is CASSARDRGFSPLHF.